This section outlines one TCR beta chain sequence together with its context. This clonotype showed up many times. No cognate antigen has been identified for it. Base-call qualities are not available, and no considerably larger clone is one nucleotide away. Per the publication, the time point label means: blood at routine non-recurrence follow-up after resection. Without any cell sorting, TCR sequencing was performed on whole RNA extracted either from tumor and nontumor lung tissue or from cryopreserved PBMC samples. Patients were selected for TCR sequencing only if sufficient RNA was available from at least two tumor regions. This specimen comes from a study of spatial heterogeneity in lung cancer (dated by TCRdb to the late 2010s). Study-level background: The donors were some 70 patients from the lung TRACERx cohort who had early-stage, untreated non-small cell lung cancer. Follow-up PBMC samples were sequenced whenever available, and the median time to follow-up was approximately two years after resection. Beta-chain transcripts were consistently detected in greater numbers than alpha-chain transcripts, which likely reflected higher beta-chain transcript abundance. In the raw uncorrected reads, each unique combination of TCR and UMI appeared on average more than ten times. TCR alpha and beta repertoires were quantitatively compared across multiple tumor regions, matched nontumor lung and blood in non-small cell lung cancer. The study linked features of the TCR repertoire to counts of nonsynonymous mutations, which were determined by whole-exome sequencing of tumor tissue. Both alpha and beta chains were TCR-sequenced in samples taken at surgery, namely 220 tumor regions, around 64 matched nontumor lung samples and 50 to 60 PBMC samples. Overall results and qualifications from the work: Confirming at a functional level the hypothesis that regional TCRs recognize regional mutations was considered to require additional single-cell paired TCR alpha and beta sequencing. Ubiquitous expanded tumor TCRs were detected in blood more often at tumor resection than at routine follow-up. Only around 14 patients were included in the comparisons of baseline and follow-up blood repertoires.

Relative to germline, V is 2 bases shorter and J is 3 bases shorter, with 8 bases between their ends. The CDR3 has 13 amino acids, counting the end cysteine and phenylalanine. CDR3 DNA is the only sequence kept; it has 39 bases, read in frame from the first base. The germline V gene specifies SGHAT as CDR1 and FQNNGV as CDR2. The method behind the library was 5' RACE. These reads were obtained on a NextSeq 500. The TCR library protocol attached a unique molecular identifier to each TCR cDNA molecule to allow correction of PCR and sequencing errors. The paper's processing steps were these. TCR identification, UMI-based error correction and CDR3 extraction were all carried out with Decombinator tools. TCRs above a frequency of 2 per 1,000, corresponding to the top 1% of the tumor frequency distribution, were defined as expanded. Renyi diversity was calculated using the R vegan package after each repertoire was subsampled 100 times to 5,000 TCRs. CDR3 similarity networks were constructed using string-kernel similarity of amino acid triplets, with links drawn between CDR3s whose pairwise similarity was above 0.82. TCRdb's own reprocessing of the public reads used fastp at Q25 and MiXCR and kept productive beta chains. Every CDR3 protein is listed once, alongside the most common genes and DNA of its rows. These V and J calls originate from TCRdb's pipeline instead of the authors' own analysis. The sample table records approximately 50,000 distinct CDR3 sequences; under 8% of these occur just once. Approximately 35% of the sample belongs to the ten largest clones.

Sequenced material: PBMCs, taken at follow-up. The sequence was obtained from a female donor with early-stage non-small cell lung cancer. The chain links TRBV11-2 with TRBJ2-7, with no D gene named confidently. The DNA reads as follows: TGTGCCAGCAGCTTAATAGGCGGCTACGAGCAGTACTTC. This codes for CASSLIGGYEQYF.